The rows below give T cell receptor beta chains drawn from one sample of a study of blood T cell repertoires in COVID-19. Clones were read by immunoSEQ multiplex PCR, and TCRdb kept only the in-frame ones, dropping some. The repertoire holds some 200,000 clones, more than 75% seen once, with approximately 6% in the top ten. The specimen was peripheral blood. The receptor set was obtained from an older man with acute or convalescent COVID-19. Each CDR3 is given with its conserved first and last residue. The D gene is left open where the match is weak. Only part of the rows carry a size: once, few, many, or a class if the clone is expanded.

J	V	D	size	DNA	CDR3
TRBJ2-3	TRBV4-1	TRBD1	-	TGCGCCAGCAGCCAAGGACCGCCGGGACAGTTCACAGATACGCAGTATTTT	CASSQGPPGQFTDTQYF
TRBJ2-5	TRBV7-2	-	once	TGTGCCAGCGGACCCGGTGCGGGAGAGACCCAGTACTTC	CASGPGAGETQYF
TRBJ1-1	TRBV27	TRBD1	-	TGTGCCAGCAGTTTATCAACTAGGACAGGCCAACTTGAAGCTTTCTTT	CASSLSTRTGQLEAFF
TRBJ2-5	TRBV24-1	-	-	TGTGCCACCAGTGACCCCGGACAGCAAGAGACCCAGTACTTC	CATSDPGQQETQYF
TRBJ2-1	TRBV27	TRBD2	-	TGTGCCAGCAGCCTTCTTCGACTAGCGGGAGGGCAGGGGAATGAGCAGTTCTTC	CASSLLRLAGGQGNEQFF
TRBJ2-6	TRBV15	-	-	TGTGCCACCAGCAGTCCTTCCTGGACAGCTGGGGCCAACGTCCTGACTTTC	CATSSPSWTAGANVLTF
TRBJ2-1	TRBV3-1/TRBV3-2	-	-	TGTGCCAGTATGGGGGGTGGGAAGGGGAATGAGCAGTTCTTC	CASMGGGKGNEQFF
TRBJ2-1	TRBV7-2	-	-	TGTGCCAGCAGACCCGGACGGGGGTGGAATGAGCAGTTCTTC	CASRPGRGWNEQFF
TRBJ2-3	TRBV19	-	-	TGTGCCAGTAGGCCCCTAGGTTGGCGGTCTAGCACAGATACGCAGTATTTT	CASRPLGWRSSTDTQYF
TRBJ2-2	TRBV9	TRBD2	-	TGTGCCAGCAGCGAAGGACTAGCGGGAGGGCCGTACACCGGGGAGCTGTTTTTT	CASSEGLAGGPYTGELFF
TRBJ2-1	TRBV30	TRBD2	few	TGTGCCTGGAGCCGTACTAGCGGGATGCTGTTCTTC	CAWSRTSGMLFF
TRBJ2-2	TRBV30	TRBD2	-	TGTGCCTGGAGTGTACGACCGGGACTAGCGGGAGGGGGCACCGGGGAGCTGTTTTTT	CAWSVRPGLAGGGTGELFF
TRBJ2-1	TRBV19	TRBD2	few	TGTGCCAGTAGGCCCGGGACTAGCGGGAGATCCTACAATGAGCAGTTCTTC	CASRPGTSGRSYNEQFF
TRBJ1-4	TRBV7-8	-	-	TGTGCCAGCAGCTTAGACGGGAACCGTCTTAATGAAAAACTGTTTTTT	CASSLDGNRLNEKLFF
TRBJ1-5	TRBV12-3/TRBV12-4	TRBD1	-	TGTGCCAGCAGACAACAGGGACAGACGCAGCATTTT	CASRQQGQTQHF
TRBJ1-6	TRBV7-8	TRBD1	-	TGTGCCAGCAGCCCGACAGGGGTGAATTCACCCCTCCACTTT	CASSPTGVNSPLHF
TRBJ1-1	TRBV7-9	-	-	TGTGCCAGCAGCCTCGAGACAGGGAACACTGAAGCTTTCTTT	CASSLETGNTEAFF
TRBJ2-5	TRBV3-1/TRBV3-2	TRBD2	once	TGTGCCAGCAGCCACGTACTAGCGGGAGGGGCGGAGACCCAGTACTTC	CASSHVLAGGAETQYF
TRBJ1-5	TRBV19	-	-	TGTGCCAGTAGTTCATCTCCAGGGCAGCCCCAGCATTTT	CASSSSPGQPQHF
TRBJ2-7	TRBV15	-	-	TGTGCCACCAGCACGGAAGCGGACGGGCGCGGCGAGCAGTACTTC	CATSTEADGRGEQYF
TRBJ2-1	TRBV7-2	TRBD1	-	TGTGCCAGCAGCACAGGGACAGGGATCAATGAGCAGTTCTTC	CASSTGTGINEQFF
TRBJ2-2	TRBV6-2/TRBV6-3	TRBD1	-	TGTGCCAGCAGTCGCAAGACAGGGTCCCTCACCGGGGAGCTGTTTTTT	CASSRKTGSLTGELFF
TRBJ2-6	TRBV6-5	-	-	TGTGCCAGCCTGGAGCGGCCCTCTGGGGCCAACGTCCTGACTTTC	CASLERPSGANVLTF
TRBJ2-1	TRBV19	-	once	TGTGCCAGTAGTATAGCGGGGTGGGGTGAGCAGTTCTTC	CASSIAGWGEQFF
TRBJ1-6	TRBV7-2	-	-	TGTGCCAGCAGCTTGGGACTGGGGTATAATTCACCCCTCCACTTT	CASSLGLGYNSPLHF
TRBJ2-1	TRBV6-2/TRBV6-3	TRBD2	-	TGTGCCAGCAGTCCCATGGGGGACTACGGCAATGAGCAGTTCTTC	CASSPMGDYGNEQFF
TRBJ2-1	TRBV5-4	-	once	TGTGCCAGCAGCCCGGGGGGCCTCTCCTACAATGAGCAGTTCTTC	CASSPGGLSYNEQFF
TRBJ1-2	TRBV27	-	-	TGTGCCAGCAGTTTAAAAGGGGCGCTCTATGGCTACACCTTC	CASSLKGALYGYTF
TRBJ2-5	TRBV7-7	-	-	TGTGCCAGCAGCCCAACGGGGAGTGGAGAGACCCAGTACTTC	CASSPTGSGETQYF
TRBJ1-5	TRBV7-8	-	-	TGTGCCAGCAGCTTAGCTGGGCAGGGCAGCAATCAGCCCCAGCATTTT	CASSLAGQGSNQPQHF
TRBJ2-2	TRBV27	TRBD2	-	TGTGCCAGCAGTTTTCGACTAGCGCTAAGCCACACCGGGGAGCTGTTTTTT	CASSFRLALSHTGELFF
TRBJ2-1	TRBV12-3/TRBV12-4	TRBD1	-	TGTGCCAGCAGCGGACAGGGTTTCAATGAGCAGTTCTTC	CASSGQGFNEQFF
TRBJ2-4	TRBV9	-	-	TGTGCCAGCAGCGTAAGAAACTACTGGTCGGCCAAAAACATTCAGTACTTC	CASSVRNYWSAKNIQYF
TRBJ1-5	TRBV3-1/TRBV3-2	TRBD1	once	TGTGCCAGCAGCCAGAGGGGGCGTAGCAATCAGCCCCAGCATTTT	CASSQRGRSNQPQHF
TRBJ2-2	TRBV24-1	TRBD1	-	TGTGCCACCAGTGATTTGCAGGGACAGGGGGCGACCGGGGAGCTGTTTTTT	CATSDLQGQGATGELFF
TRBJ2-3	TRBV9	TRBD2	-	TGTGCCAGCAGCGTAGAGGCGGGAGGGCCCTTGACAGATACGCAGTATTTT	CASSVEAGGPLTDTQYF
TRBJ2-5	TRBV27	TRBD2	-	TGTGCCAGCAGTTTAACCCGTCTAGCGGCGCAAGAGACCCAGTACTTC	CASSLTRLAAQETQYF
TRBJ2-3	TRBV19	TRBD2	-	TGTGCCAGTCGGAAACTAGCGGACACAGATACGCAGTATTTT	CASRKLADTDTQYF
TRBJ1-2	TRBV10-3	TRBD1	few	TGTGCCATCAGTGAATTGGAGGCCGGGACAGGGGGCGGCTACACCTTC	CAISELEAGTGGGYTF
TRBJ2-3	TRBV5-1	TRBD1	once	TGCGCCAGCAGCTTGGGACAGGGGCCAGATACGCAGTATTTT	CASSLGQGPDTQYF
TRBJ2-6	TRBV28	-	once	TGTGCCAGCAGTTTTTGGGCCCCCGATTACCAGGGTGTTCAACCTGGGGCCAACGTCCTGACTTTC	CASSFWAPDYQGVQPGANVLTF
TRBJ2-3	TRBV11-3	TRBD1	-	TGTGCCAGCAGCAGGGGGCTATTCACAGATACGCAGTATTTT	CASSRGLFTDTQYF
TRBJ2-2	TRBV7-3	-	-	TGTGCCAGCAGCCCCGGGAACACCGGGGAGCTGTTTTTT	CASSPGNTGELFF
TRBJ1-5	TRBV10-3	-	-	TGTGCAGCGGCTCATTTGGGTCAGCCCCAGCATTTT	CAAAHLGQPQHF
TRBJ1-5	TRBV6-2/TRBV6-3	-	-	TGTGCCAGCAGTAATGAACTAACAGGGCTCAATCAGCCCCAGCATTTT	CASSNELTGLNQPQHF
TRBJ1-5	TRBV7-2	-	-	TGTGCCAGCAGCTTAGCCCAGGGAAGCAATCAGCCCCAGCATTTT	CASSLAQGSNQPQHF